This T cell receptor (beta chain) emerged from a study of cytomegalovirus exposure and HLA in healthy donors. General observations from the study: In a later analysis, HLA-associated TCR beta chains were more clonally expanded than equally common others. Association with HLA alleles at 0.05 false discovery rate was found for 15,000 to 20,000 TCR beta sequences in a later analysis. In a later analysis, across HLA loci, associated TCR counts were highest for DRB1, lowest for HLA-C. Within an earlier analysis, most TCR beta V segments proved productive either about 87% or about 30% of the time.

PCR amplification relied on 60 Vbeta primers (plus 13 Jbeta primers). Sequencing was performed with immunoSEQ multiplex PCR; in TCRdb, only in-frame clones are kept and a portion is missing. The sample contains approximately 100,000 clones, about three quarters of which appear only once. As for this clone: Its target is not known.

The germline V gene has CDR1 MNHNS and CDR2 SASEGT. The CDR3 spans 17 residues. V shed 3 bases and J 1 base; nucleotides not matched to a gene: 8. The chain links TRBV6-1 to TRBJ2-3; 9 positions agree with TRBD2. Sequenced material: PBMCs. This sequence originates from a woman in her 50s in good health and CMV-seropositive. CDR3 nucleotide sequence: TGTGCCAGCAGTGATCCGGGACTAGCTGCCGGCACAGATACGCAGTATTTT. It is translated as CASSDPGLAAGTDTQYF.